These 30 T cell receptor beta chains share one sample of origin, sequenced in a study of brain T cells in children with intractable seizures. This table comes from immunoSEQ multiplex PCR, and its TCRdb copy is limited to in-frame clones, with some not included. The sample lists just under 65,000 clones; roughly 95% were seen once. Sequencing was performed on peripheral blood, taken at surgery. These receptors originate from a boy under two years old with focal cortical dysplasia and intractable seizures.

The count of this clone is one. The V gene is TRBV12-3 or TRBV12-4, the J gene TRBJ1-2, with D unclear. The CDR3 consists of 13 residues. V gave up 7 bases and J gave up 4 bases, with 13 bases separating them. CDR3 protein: CASTYEALYGYTF. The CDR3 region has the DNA TGTGCCAGCACTTACGAAGCGCTCTATGGCTACACCTTC.

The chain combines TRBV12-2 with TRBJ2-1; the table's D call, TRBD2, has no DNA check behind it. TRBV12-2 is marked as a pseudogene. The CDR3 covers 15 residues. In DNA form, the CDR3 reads TGTGCAAGTCGCTTAGAGGCGGGGGAGAACAATGAGCAGTTCTTC. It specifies CASRLEAGENNEQFF.

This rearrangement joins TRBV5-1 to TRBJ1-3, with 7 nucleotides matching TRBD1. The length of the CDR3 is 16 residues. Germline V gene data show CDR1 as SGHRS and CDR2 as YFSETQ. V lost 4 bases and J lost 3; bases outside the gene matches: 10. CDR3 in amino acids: CASSPTPGGYGNTIYF. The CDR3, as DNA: TGCGCCAGCAGCCCGACTCCAGGGGGTTATGGAAACACCATATATTTT.

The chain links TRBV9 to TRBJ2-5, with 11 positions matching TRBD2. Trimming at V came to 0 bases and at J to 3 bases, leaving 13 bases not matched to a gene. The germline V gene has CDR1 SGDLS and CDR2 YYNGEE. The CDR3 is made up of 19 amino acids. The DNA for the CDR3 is TGTGCCAGCAGCGTAGGGGTGGGGATAGCGGGAGGGCCAAAAGAGACCCAGTACTTC. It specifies CASSVGVGIAGGPKETQYF. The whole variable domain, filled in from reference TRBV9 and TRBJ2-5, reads DSGVTQTPKHLITATGQRVTLRCSPRSGDLSVYWYQQSLDQGLQFLIQYYNGEERAKGNILERFSAQQFPDLHSELNLSSLELGDSALYFCASSVGVGIAGGPKETQYFGPGTRLLVL.

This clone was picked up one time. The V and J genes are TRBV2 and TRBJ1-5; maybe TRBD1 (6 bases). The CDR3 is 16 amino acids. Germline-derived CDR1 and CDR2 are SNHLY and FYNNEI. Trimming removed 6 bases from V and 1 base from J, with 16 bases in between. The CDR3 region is CASREPGQGSNQPQHF. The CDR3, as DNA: TGTGCCAGCAGAGAACCGGGACAAGGGAGCAATCAGCCCCAGCATTTT.

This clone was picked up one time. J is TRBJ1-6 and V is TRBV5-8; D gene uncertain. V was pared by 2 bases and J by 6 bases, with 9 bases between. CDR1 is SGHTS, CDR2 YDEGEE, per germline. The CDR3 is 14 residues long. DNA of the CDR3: TGTGCCAGCAGCTTTGGTGGGGTTAATTCACCCCTCCACTTT. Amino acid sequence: CASSFGGVNSPLHF.

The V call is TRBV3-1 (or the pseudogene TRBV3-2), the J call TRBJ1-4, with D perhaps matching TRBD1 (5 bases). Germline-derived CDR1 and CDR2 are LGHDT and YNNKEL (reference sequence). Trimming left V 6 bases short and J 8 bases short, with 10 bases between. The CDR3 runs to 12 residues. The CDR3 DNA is TGTGCCAGCAGTCAGCAGGGCGAAAAACTGTTTTTT. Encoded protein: CASSQQGEKLFF.

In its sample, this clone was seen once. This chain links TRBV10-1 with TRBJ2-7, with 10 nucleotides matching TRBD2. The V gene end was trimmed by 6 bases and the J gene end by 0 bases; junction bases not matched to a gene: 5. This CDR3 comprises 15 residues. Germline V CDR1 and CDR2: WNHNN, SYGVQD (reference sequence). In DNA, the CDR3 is TGCGCCAGCAGAGAGGGACTAGCGAACTCCTACGAGCAGTACTTC. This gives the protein CASREGLANSYEQYF.

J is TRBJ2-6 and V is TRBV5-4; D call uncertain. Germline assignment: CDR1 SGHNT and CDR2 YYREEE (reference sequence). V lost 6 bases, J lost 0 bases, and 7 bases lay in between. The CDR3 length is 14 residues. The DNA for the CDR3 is TGTGCCAGCAACCACCTCTCTGGGGCCAACGTCCTGACTTTC. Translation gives CASNHLSGANVLTF.

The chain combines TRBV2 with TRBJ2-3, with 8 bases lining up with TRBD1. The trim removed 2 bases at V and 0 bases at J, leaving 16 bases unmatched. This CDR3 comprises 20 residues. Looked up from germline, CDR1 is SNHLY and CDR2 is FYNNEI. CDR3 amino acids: CASSEPTGGKFIASTDTQYF. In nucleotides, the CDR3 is TGTGCCAGCAGTGAACCTACAGGGGGAAAGTTCATTGCTAGCACAGATACGCAGTATTTT. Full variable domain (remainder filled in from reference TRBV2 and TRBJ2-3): EPEVTQTPSHQVTQMGQEVILRCVPISNHLYFYWYRQILGQKVEFLVSFYNNEISEKSEIFDDQFSVERPDGSNFTLKIRSTKLEDSAMYFCASSEPTGGKFIASTDTQYFGPGTRLTVL.

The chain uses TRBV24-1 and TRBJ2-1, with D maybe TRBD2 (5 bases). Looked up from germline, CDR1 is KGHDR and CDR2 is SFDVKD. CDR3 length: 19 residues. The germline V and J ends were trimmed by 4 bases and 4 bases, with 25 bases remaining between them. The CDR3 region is CATSDHPSRFGVGYNEQFF. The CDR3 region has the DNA TGTGCCACCAGTGACCACCCGTCCCGATTCGGGGTGGGTTACAATGAGCAGTTCTTC.

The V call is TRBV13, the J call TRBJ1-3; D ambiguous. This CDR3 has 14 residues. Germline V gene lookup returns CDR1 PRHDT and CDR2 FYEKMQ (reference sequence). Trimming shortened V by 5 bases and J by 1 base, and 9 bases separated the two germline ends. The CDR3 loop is CASSRLVSGNTIYF. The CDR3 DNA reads TGTGCCAGCAGCCGCCTAGTATCTGGAAACACCATATATTTT.

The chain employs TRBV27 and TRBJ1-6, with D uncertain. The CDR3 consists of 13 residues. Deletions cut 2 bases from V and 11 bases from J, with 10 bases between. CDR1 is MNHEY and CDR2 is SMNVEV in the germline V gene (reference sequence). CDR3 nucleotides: TGTGCCAGCAGTTTAGGCCCGCCGACACCCCTCCACTTT. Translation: CASSLGPPTPLHF.

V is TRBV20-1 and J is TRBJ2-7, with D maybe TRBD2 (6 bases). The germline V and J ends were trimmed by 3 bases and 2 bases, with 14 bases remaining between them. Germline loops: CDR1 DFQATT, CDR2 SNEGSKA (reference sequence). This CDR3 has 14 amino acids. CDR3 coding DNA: TGCAGTGCTAGTGGAGGGGTCCTAACCTACGAGCAGTACTTC. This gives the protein CSASGGVLTYEQYF.

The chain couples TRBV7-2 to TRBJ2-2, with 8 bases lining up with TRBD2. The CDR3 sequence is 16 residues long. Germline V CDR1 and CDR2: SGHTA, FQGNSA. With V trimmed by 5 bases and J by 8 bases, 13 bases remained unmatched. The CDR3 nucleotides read TGTGCCAGCAGCGTCTCCGGGACTAGGGTTATGGGGGAGCTGTTTTTT. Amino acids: CASSVSGTRVMGELFF.

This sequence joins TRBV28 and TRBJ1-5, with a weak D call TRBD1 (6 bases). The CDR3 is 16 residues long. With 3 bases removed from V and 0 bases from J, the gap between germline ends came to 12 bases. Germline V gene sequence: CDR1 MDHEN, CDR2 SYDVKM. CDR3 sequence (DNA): TGTGCCAGCAGTTTGCCGGGACAATATAGCAATCAGCCCCAGCATTTT. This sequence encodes CASSLPGQYSNQPQHF.

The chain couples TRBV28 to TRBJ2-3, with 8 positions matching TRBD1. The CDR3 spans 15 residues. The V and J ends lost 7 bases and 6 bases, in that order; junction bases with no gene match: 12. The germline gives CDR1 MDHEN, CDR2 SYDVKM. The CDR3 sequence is CASTARQGLTDTQYF. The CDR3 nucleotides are TGTGCCAGCACTGCACGACAGGGGCTCACGGATACGCAGTATTTT. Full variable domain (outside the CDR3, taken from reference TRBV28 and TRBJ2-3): DVKVTQSSRYLVKRTGEKVFLECVQDMDHENMFWYRQDPGLGLRLIYFSYDVKMKEKGDIPEGYSVSREKKERFSLILESASTNQTSMYLCASTARQGLTDTQYFGPGTRLTVL.

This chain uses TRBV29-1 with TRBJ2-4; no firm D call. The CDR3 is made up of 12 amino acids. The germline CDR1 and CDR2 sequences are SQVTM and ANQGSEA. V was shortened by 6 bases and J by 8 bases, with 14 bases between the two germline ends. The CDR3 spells CSVCQTGDIQYF. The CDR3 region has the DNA TGCAGCGTCTGTCAAACTGGGGACATTCAGTACTTC. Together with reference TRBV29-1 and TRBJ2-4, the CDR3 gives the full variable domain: SAVISQKPSRDICQRGTSLTIQCQVDSQVTMMFWYRQQPGQSLTLIATANQGSEATYESGFVIDKFPISRPNLTFSTLTVSNMSPEDSSIYLCSVCQTGDIQYFGAGTRLSVL.

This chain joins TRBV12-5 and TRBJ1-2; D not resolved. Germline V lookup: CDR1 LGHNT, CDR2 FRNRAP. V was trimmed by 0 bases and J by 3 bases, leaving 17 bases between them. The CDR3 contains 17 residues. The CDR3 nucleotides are TGTGCTAGTGGTTTGGTACGCGAGCGGGGTAATCACTATGGCTACACCTTC. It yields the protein CASGLVRERGNHYGYTF.

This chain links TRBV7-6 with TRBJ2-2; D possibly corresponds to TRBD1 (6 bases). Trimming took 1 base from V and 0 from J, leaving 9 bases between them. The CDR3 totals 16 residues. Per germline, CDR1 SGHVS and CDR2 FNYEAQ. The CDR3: CASSLGHRANTGELFF. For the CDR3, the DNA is TGTGCCAGCAGCTTAGGGCACAGGGCGAACACCGGGGAGCTGTTTTTT.

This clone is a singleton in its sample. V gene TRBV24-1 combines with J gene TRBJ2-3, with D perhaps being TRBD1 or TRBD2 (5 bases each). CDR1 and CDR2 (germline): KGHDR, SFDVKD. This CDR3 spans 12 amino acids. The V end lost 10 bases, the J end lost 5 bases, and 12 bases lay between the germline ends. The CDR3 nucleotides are TGTGCCACACGGGACCTTCGAGATACGCAGTATTTT. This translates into CATRDLRDTQYF.

DNA for the CDR3: TGTGCCAGCAGTCGGGGGAACACCGGGGAGCTGTTTTTT. Its translation is CASSRGNTGELFF. The chain links TRBV6-4 to TRBJ2-2; tentative D call: TRBD2 (5 bases). Germline-derived CDR1 and CDR2 are MRHNA and SNTAGT. The CDR3 spans 13 residues. V was pared by 5 bases and J by 1 base, with 5 bases between.

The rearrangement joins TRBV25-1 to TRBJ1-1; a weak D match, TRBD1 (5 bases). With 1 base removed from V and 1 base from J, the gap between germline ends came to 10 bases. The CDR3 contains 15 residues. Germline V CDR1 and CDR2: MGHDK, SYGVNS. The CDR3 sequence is CASSESVQGNTEAFF. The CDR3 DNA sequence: TGTGCCAGCAGTGAATCTGTGCAGGGGAACACTGAAGCTTTCTTT.

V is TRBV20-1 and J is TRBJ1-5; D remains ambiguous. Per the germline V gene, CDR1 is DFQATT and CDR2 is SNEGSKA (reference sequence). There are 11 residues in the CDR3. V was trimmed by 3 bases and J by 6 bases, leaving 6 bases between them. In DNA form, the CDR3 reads TGCAGTGCTAGTTCCGGTCAGCCCCAGCATTTT. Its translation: CSASSGQPQHF.

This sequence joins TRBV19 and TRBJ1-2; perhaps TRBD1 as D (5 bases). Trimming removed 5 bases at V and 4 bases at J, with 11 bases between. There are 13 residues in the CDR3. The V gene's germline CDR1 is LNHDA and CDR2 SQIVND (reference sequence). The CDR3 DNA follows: TGTGCCAGTAGTCGGGGTCAGGGCTATGGCTACACCTTC. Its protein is CASSRGQGYGYTF. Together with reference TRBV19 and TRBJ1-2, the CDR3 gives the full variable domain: DGGITQSPKYLFRKEGQNVTLSCEQNLNHDAMYWYRQDPGQGLRLIYYSQIVNDFQKGDIAEGYSVSREKKESFPLTVTSAQKNPTAFYLCASSRGQGYGYTFGSGTRLTVV.

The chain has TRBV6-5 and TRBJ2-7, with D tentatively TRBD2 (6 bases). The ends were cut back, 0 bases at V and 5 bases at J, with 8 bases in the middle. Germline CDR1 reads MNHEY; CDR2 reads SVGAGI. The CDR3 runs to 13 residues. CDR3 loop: CASSYSRRDEQYF. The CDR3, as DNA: TGTGCCAGCAGTTACTCGAGGAGGGACGAGCAGTACTTC.

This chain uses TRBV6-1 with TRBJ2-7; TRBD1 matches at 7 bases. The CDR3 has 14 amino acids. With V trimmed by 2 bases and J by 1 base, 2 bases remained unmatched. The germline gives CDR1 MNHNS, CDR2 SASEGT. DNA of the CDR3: TGTGCCAGCAGTGAATTGGGACAGTCCTACGAGCAGTACTTC. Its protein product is CASSELGQSYEQYF.

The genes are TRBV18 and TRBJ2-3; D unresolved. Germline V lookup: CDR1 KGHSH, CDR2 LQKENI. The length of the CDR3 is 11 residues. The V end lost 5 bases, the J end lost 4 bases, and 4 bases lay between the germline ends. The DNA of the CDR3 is TGTGCCAGCTCAGGGTCAGATACGCAGTATTTT. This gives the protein CASSGSDTQYF.

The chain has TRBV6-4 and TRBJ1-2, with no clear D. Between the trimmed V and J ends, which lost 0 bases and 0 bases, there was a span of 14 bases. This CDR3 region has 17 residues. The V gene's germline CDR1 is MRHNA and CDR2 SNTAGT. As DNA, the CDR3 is TGTGCCAGCAGTGACTCGATTCTGGCCCAGACTAACTATGGCTACACCTTC. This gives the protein CASSDSILAQTNYGYTF.

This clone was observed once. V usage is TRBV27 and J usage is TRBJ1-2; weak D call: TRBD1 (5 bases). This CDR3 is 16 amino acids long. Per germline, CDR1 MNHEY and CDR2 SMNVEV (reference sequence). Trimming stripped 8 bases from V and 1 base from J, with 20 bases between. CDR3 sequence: CASRRRDGFFNYGYTF. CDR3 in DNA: TGTGCCAGCCGTCGTAGGGACGGCTTCTTTAACTATGGCTACACCTTC.